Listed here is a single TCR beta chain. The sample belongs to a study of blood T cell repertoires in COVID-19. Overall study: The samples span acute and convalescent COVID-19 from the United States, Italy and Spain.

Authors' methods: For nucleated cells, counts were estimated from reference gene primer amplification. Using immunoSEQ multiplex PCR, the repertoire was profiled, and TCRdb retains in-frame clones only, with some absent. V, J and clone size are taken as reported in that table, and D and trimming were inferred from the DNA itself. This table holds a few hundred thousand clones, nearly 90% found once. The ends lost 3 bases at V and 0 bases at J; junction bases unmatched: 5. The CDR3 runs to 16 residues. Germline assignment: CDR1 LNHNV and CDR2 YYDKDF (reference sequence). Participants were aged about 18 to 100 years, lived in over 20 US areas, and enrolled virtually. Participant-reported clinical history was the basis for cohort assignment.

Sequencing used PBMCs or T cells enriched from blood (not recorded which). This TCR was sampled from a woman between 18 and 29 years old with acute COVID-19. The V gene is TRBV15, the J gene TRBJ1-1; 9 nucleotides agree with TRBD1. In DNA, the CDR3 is TGTGCCACCAGCAGGGGGACAGGGCCCATGAACACTGAAGCTTTCTTT. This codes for CATSRGTGPMNTEAFF.